This T cell receptor (beta chain) was observed in a study of CD8 T cells in Susac syndrome. Study-wide points: Individuals included in the TCR sequencing and HLA analysis were acknowledged by the study to be relatively few in number.

Random hexamers served to reverse transcribe roughly 0.5 to 1 ug RNA. Multiplex PCR with immunoSEQ amplified the TCR beta CDR3 across 54 Vbeta and 13 Jbeta. Using its own MiXCR run on the immunoSEQ multiplex PCR reads, TCRdb lists one record per CDR3 protein. The data hold some 120,000 distinct CDR3 sequences, with roughly 96% observed a single time. A remark on this clonotype: Its antigen is not identified. One end of the junction varies from germline; a read error may be responsible.

The CDR3 is 12 residues long. CDR1 is ENHRY and CDR2 is SYGVKD in the germline V gene. In blood CD8+ and CD4+ T cells, TCR beta underwent sequencing. The controls were healthy donors who were matched for age and sex. The TCR originated in a human donor in good health. Source material: CD4+ T cells from PBMCs. The chain has TRBV10-3 and TRBJ2-2; perhaps TRBD2 as D (5 bases). CDR3 nucleotides: TGTGCCATCAATGAGGGCACCGGGGAGCTGTTTTTT. Protein: CAINEGTGELFF.